Detailed here is one TCR beta chain. The data are from a study of cytotoxic CD8 clonotypes in ibrutinib-treated CLL. V lost 6 bases, J lost 3 bases, and 14 bases lay in between. Germline-derived CDR1 and CDR2 are MNHEY and SVGAGI. The CDR3 contains 14 residues. The table came from immunoSEQ multiplex PCR; TCRdb's copy has only in-frame clones and leaves some out. The sample comprises about 160,000 clones, approximately 91% of which are singletons, and 3% rests with the top ten. This rearrangement joins TRBV6-5 to TRBJ1-2; TRBD1 might be the D (5 bases). Specimen: PBMCs, collected at disease progression, from a patient treated with ibrutinib. The sequence came from a human donor with chronic lymphocytic leukemia. CDR3 sequence: CASSLSRQYYGYTF. CDR3 bases: TGTGCCAGCAGCCTATCCCGACAGTACTATGGCTACACCTTC.